The 5 T cell receptor beta chains below were found in one sample sequenced in a study of PD-1 blockade in classical Hodgkin lymphoma (dated by TCRdb to 2018 to 2021). The library was built by means of the immunoSEQ multiplex PCR assay. TCRdb's version of the immuneACCESS table is confined to in-frame rearrangements and falls short of the full clone set. An unresolved V gene accounts for under half of the shortfall where checked; the remainder is of unknown origin. Counted in this sample were about 28,000 clones; 80% to 95% of them appeared once. The ten largest clones add up to roughly 3.8% of the sample. The sample's time point label, in plain terms: newly diagnosed, previously untreated cHL patient sample. Sample: peripheral blood mononuclear cells (PBMCs). The receptors originated from a human donor with classical Hodgkin lymphoma.

The chain links TRBV5-4 to TRBJ1-1, with 9 nucleotides matching TRBD1. This CDR3 spans 16 amino acids. V lost 4 bases, J lost 0 bases, and 7 bases stayed unmatched. Per germline, CDR1 SGHNT and CDR2 YYREEE (reference sequence). CDR3 sequence reads: CASSRGQGNLNTEAFF. CDR3 coding DNA: TGTGCCAGCAGCAGAGGACAGGGGAATTTGAACACTGAAGCTTTCTTT.

V usage is TRBV19 and J usage is TRBJ2-3, with 9 positions matching TRBD1. Germline CDR1 is LNHDA and CDR2 is SQIVND (reference sequence). The CDR3 is made up of 16 amino acids. J gave up 5 bases and V 5 bases, and 11 bases lay outside the gene matches. In DNA, the CDR3 is TGTGCCAGTAGTGAGGGAAACGACAGGGGGGGAGATACGCAGTATTTT. Protein: CASSEGNDRGGDTQYF. Full variable domain (rest looked up from reference TRBV19 and TRBJ2-3): DGGITQSPKYLFRKEGQNVTLSCEQNLNHDAMYWYRQDPGQGLRLIYYSQIVNDFQKGDIAEGYSVSREKKESFPLTVTSAQKNPTAFYLCASSEGNDRGGDTQYFGPGTRLTVL.

V is TRBV5-4 and J is TRBJ2-3; 11 nucleotides agree with TRBD1. This CDR3 contains 14 residues. Per germline, CDR1 SGHNT and CDR2 YYREEE (reference sequence). Trimming removed 4 bases from V and 5 bases from J; junction bases left unmatched: 3. The chain's CDR3 is CASSTGQGEDTQYF. CDR3 sequence (DNA): TGTGCCAGCAGCACGGGACAGGGGGAAGATACGCAGTATTTT.

The chain links TRBV9 to TRBJ2-1, with 7 bases fitting TRBD2. The V gene end was trimmed by 0 bases and the J gene end by 2 bases; junction bases not matched to a gene: 5. Germline values: CDR1 SGDLS, CDR2 YYNGEE. CDR3 length: 16 amino acids. CDR3 nucleotide sequence: TGTGCCAGCAGCGTAGTAGTGGGAGGGACCTACAATGAGCAGTTCTTC. Translating gives CASSVVVGGTYNEQFF.

The chain joins TRBV5-1 to TRBJ1-6; D may be TRBD1 (5 bases). Germline assignment: CDR1 SGHRS and CDR2 YFSETQ. The ends were cut back, 1 base at V and 2 bases at J, with 7 bases in the middle. This CDR3 has 15 residues. CDR3: CASSLSGPYNSPLHF. The CDR3 DNA is TGCGCCAGCAGCTTGTCAGGGCCCTATAATTCACCCCTCCACTTT.